The rows below give T cell receptor beta chains drawn from one sample of a study of blood T cell repertoires in COVID-19. Repertoires were generated with immunoSEQ multiplex PCR, while TCRdb's copy carries only in-frame clones and drops some. The sample has about 87,000 clones, roughly 76% seen once. The sequenced material came from peripheral blood. These receptors came from a woman in her 50s with acute or convalescent COVID-19. Each CDR3 is given with its conserved first and last residue. Fields, in order: J gene, D gene, V gene, clone size, CDR3 DNA, CDR3 protein. A D gene is named only where the DNA matches it firmly. Clone size is given for some rows only: seen once, a few or many times, or a class if the clone is expanded.

TRBJ2-7	.	TRBV18	.	TGTGCCAGCTCACCAGTACAGGCTAACGAGCAGTACTTC	CASSPVQANEQYF
TRBJ2-5	.	TRBV6-1	once	TGTGCCAGCAGTGAAAATGGAAGAAGGTCCGGGGGTGGACGAGAGACCCAGTACTTC	CASSENGRRSGGGRETQYF
TRBJ1-5	.	TRBV30	.	TGTGCCTGGAGTCAGGGAAGCAATCAGCCCCAGCATTTT	CAWSQGSNQPQHF
TRBJ2-3	TRBD2	TRBV5-1	.	TGCGCCAGCACACCGGGGGGGGCCGGCACAGATACGCAGTATTTT	CASTPGGAGTDTQYF
TRBJ2-7	TRBD1	TRBV9	.	TGTGCCAGCAGCGTGGGGGCCTCGGACAGGGGCGAGCAGTACTTC	CASSVGASDRGEQYF
TRBJ1-5	.	TRBV6-2/TRBV6-3	.	TGTGCCAGCAGCACCAGGGGATATAGCAATCAGCCCCAGCATTTT	CASSTRGYSNQPQHF
TRBJ1-5	.	TRBV7-2	.	TGTGCCAGCAGCCTTGACAGCTACAATCAGCCCCAGCATTTT	CASSLDSYNQPQHF
TRBJ1-2	.	TRBV6-5	.	TGTGCCAGCAGCCAGACAAGCGGGATCGGCTACACCTTC	CASSQTSGIGYTF
TRBJ1-3	.	TRBV3-1/TRBV3-2	.	TGTGCCAGCAGCCAAGGCGGCCCCTCTGGAAACACCATATATTTT	CASSQGGPSGNTIYF
TRBJ1-1	.	TRBV5-1	.	TGCGCCAGCAGCTTGGACGAGGACACTGAAGCTTTCTTT	CASSLDEDTEAFF
TRBJ1-1	.	TRBV5-6	few	TGTGCCAGCAGCTACGCCAGGGTGAACACTGAAGCTTTCTTT	CASSYARVNTEAFF
TRBJ1-1	.	TRBV7-9	large	TGTGCCAGCAGCTTACGTACAGTGCAGAGGAACACTGAAGCTTTCTTT	CASSLRTVQRNTEAFF
TRBJ2-5	.	TRBV19	.	TGTGCCAGTAGTCGTGCGGATAGAGGCAGGGAAGAGACCCAGTACTTC	CASSRADRGREETQYF
TRBJ2-3	.	TRBV6-1	.	TGTGCCAGCAGTGAAGGGGCAGGTATCCCAGATACGCAGTATTTT	CASSEGAGIPDTQYF
TRBJ1-1	TRBD1	TRBV10-1	.	TGCGCCAGCAGTGAGCGGACAGGGGCCCTAAGGGACACTGAAGCTTTCTTT	CASSERTGALRDTEAFF
TRBJ1-5	TRBD1	TRBV19	.	TGTGCCAGTAGTCTGACCGGGACAGGCGGAGGACAGCCCCAGCATTTT	CASSLTGTGGGQPQHF
TRBJ2-5	.	TRBV7-2	.	TGTGCCAGCAGCTTAGACACTAGCCGACAAGAGACCCAGTACTTC	CASSLDTSRQETQYF
TRBJ2-1	.	TRBV2	.	TGTGCCAGCAGTGGGGGAGGGGGCTCCTACAATGAGCAGTTCTTC	CASSGGGGSYNEQFF
TRBJ2-1	TRBD1	TRBV30	.	TGTGCCTGGGGTACAGGGGTTTCTAGGAATGAGCAGTTCTTC	CAWGTGVSRNEQFF
TRBJ1-6	.	TRBV6-5	few	TGTGCCAGCAGTTACGAGCTGCTAGATTCACCCCTCCACTTT	CASSYELLDSPLHF
TRBJ2-2	TRBD1	TRBV30	once	TGTGCCCTAGGGGGACAGGGAACCGGGGAGCTGTTTTTT	CALGGQGTGELFF
TRBJ1-2	.	TRBV18	.	TGTGCCAGCTCACCACCTTCCTCCCGGGGCTACACCTTC	CASSPPSSRGYTF
TRBJ1-5	.	TRBV5-5	once	TGTGCCAGCAGCCAAGGCGGGTCCCATCAGCCCCAGCATTTT	CASSQGGSHQPQHF
TRBJ1-1	.	TRBV7-9	.	TGTGCCAGCAGTCAAAACACTGAAGCTTTCTTT	CASSQNTEAFF
TRBJ2-1	TRBD1	TRBV5-1	.	TGCGCCAGCAGCTTCCGGACAGGGAGAAATGAGCAGTTCTTC	CASSFRTGRNEQFF
TRBJ2-1	TRBD2	TRBV30	.	TGTAGCGGGGGACGGTACAATGAGCAGTTCTTC	CSGGRYNEQFF
TRBJ2-1	TRBD1	TRBV6-5	.	TGTGCCAGCAGTTTCCGGGGACAGGGTAGACGGGAGCAGTTCTTC	CASSFRGQGRREQFF
TRBJ2-4	TRBD1	TRBV27	few	TGTGCCAGCAGTTTCTTGACAGGGCCTCCGGAAGCCAAAAACATTCAGTACTTC	CASSFLTGPPEAKNIQYF
TRBJ2-2	TRBD2	TRBV7-8	.	TGTGCCACCTTTAGCGGGGGGATGAACACCGGGGAGCTGTTTTTT	CATFSGGMNTGELFF
TRBJ2-7	.	TRBV3-1/TRBV3-2	once	TGTGCCAGCAGCGCCCGCCAGTCAGGGTTCGCCTACGAGCAGTACTTC	CASSARQSGFAYEQYF
TRBJ2-7	TRBD1	TRBV5-1	few	TGCGCCAGCAGCTCAACCGGGACAGCAGCCGATTCCTACGAGCAGTACTTC	CASSSTGTAADSYEQYF
TRBJ1-1	.	TRBV29-1	.	TGCAGCGTTGAATCCCGTTCGGTAAGGGAGAGTTCCAACACTGAAGCTTTCTTT	CSVESRSVRESSNTEAFF
TRBJ1-2	TRBD1	TRBV4-1	.	TGCGCCAGCAGCCAAGCCCATCTGACAGGGGACCACTTTAGCTATGGCTACACCTTC	CASSQAHLTGDHFSYGYTF
TRBJ1-1	TRBD1	TRBV7-6	.	TGTGCCAGCAGCTTAATATCAGGGGGAAACACTGAAGCTTTCTTT	CASSLISGGNTEAFF
TRBJ1-1	.	TRBV27	.	TGTGCCAGCAGTCCCCTCCTAGGGGGAGCTTTCTTT	CASSPLLGGAFF
TRBJ2-1	.	TRBV7-9	.	TGTGCCAGCAGCCTGGGGCTGAATGAGCAGTTCTTC	CASSLGLNEQFF